These 2 T cell receptor beta chains originate from one sample sequenced in a study of CD8+CD57+ T cells in acquired aplastic anemia. Sequencing was done on patients that had shown CD8+CD57+ cell expansion by flow cytometry. Genomic DNA, serving as template, underwent TCR beta VDJ and CDR3 profiling. TCRdb independently ran MiXCR on the reads; one entry per CDR3 protein. The data contain 310,000 or so distinct CDR3 sequences, 56% of them seen just once; the ten biggest clones take up under 1.5%. Source material: sorted CD4+, CD8+, or CD8+CD57+ T cells (not recorded which) from PBMCs. All receptors come from a human donor with aplastic anemia.

CDR3 nucleotide sequence: TGCGCCAGCTCGATAGGTAGCGGGAGGGCCGCGGAGACCCAGTACTTC. Amino acid sequence: CASSIGSGRAAETQYF. This sequence joins TRBV5-1 and TRBJ2-5, with TRBD2 matching 11 bases. Germline V CDR1 and CDR2: SGHRS, YFSETQ. J lost 5 bases, V lost 7 bases, and 13 bases had no gene match. This CDR3 is built from 16 residues.

At least ten counts were recorded for this clonotype. The chain combines TRBV7-8 with TRBJ2-2; 7 nucleotides agree with TRBD2. Per the germline V gene, CDR1 is SGHVS and CDR2 is FQNEAQ. Trimming at V came to 0 bases and at J to 0 bases, leaving 1 base not matched to a gene. CDR3 length equals 16 residues. DNA for the CDR3: TGTGCCAGCAGCTTAGCGGGGGGGACGAACACCGGGGAGCTGTTTTTT. It translates to CASSLAGGTNTGELFF.